This passage covers 4 T cell receptor beta chains from one sample sequenced in a study of blood T cell repertoires in COVID-19. Repertoires were generated with immunoSEQ multiplex PCR, while TCRdb's copy carries only in-frame clones and drops some. This sample has about 350,000 clones, with about 90% found just once. Sequencing used PBMCs or T cells enriched from blood (not recorded which). The receptors stem from a woman aged 25-40 years who had been exposed to COVID-19.

The chain has TRBV5-8 and TRBJ1-4; 10 positions match TRBD1. The trim removed 3 bases at V and 8 bases at J, leaving 13 bases unmatched. The CDR3 has 17 amino acids. Germline V gene sequence: CDR1 SGHTS, CDR2 YDEGEE. CDR3: CASSSGTGARLREKLFF. As DNA, the CDR3 is TGTGCCAGCAGCTCCGGGACAGGGGCCCGGCTTAGGGAAAAACTGTTTTTT.

The chain links TRBV28 to TRBJ2-2, with a weak D call TRBD1 (6 bases). The V gene lost 2 bases and the J gene lost 4 bases, with 20 bases spanning the gap. Germline V gene lookup returns CDR1 MDHEN and CDR2 SYDVKM. This CDR3 has 18 residues. The CDR3, as DNA: TGTGCCAGCAGTTTAAGGCTACGAGGCAGGGGCTCCACCGGGGAGCTGTTTTTT. Amino acid sequence: CASSLRLRGRGSTGELFF.

V gene TRBV10-3 combines with J gene TRBJ1-2; D remains unclear. Trimming removed 4 bases from V and 8 bases from J, with 11 bases in between. The length of the CDR3 is 12 residues. Germline lookup yields CDR1 ENHRY and CDR2 SYGVKD. The CDR3 DNA is TGTGCCATCAGTGGGACCCGGGAAGGCTACACCTTC. Translation gives CAISGTREGYTF.

This clone was detected only once. CDR3 in DNA: TGTGCCAGCAGCTTACTAGCGGGAGGGGCCAGGGCCCACAATGAGCAGTTCTTC. It specifies CASSLLAGGARAHNEQFF. V is TRBV11-2 and J is TRBJ2-1; 12 positions match TRBD2. This CDR3 is built from 18 residues. The ends lost 2 bases at V and 5 bases at J; junction bases unmatched: 10. Per the germline V gene, CDR1 is SGHAT and CDR2 is FQNNGV.